This is a list of T cell receptor beta chains from one sample in a study of OX40 agonist ivuxolimab in advanced cancers. Sequencing used immunoSEQ multiplex PCR; TCRdb keeps in-frame clones, though not all of them. The repertoire consists of tens of thousands of clones, with about nine tenths occurring once and the leading ten covering less than 0.55%. This material consisted of CD4+ or CD8+ T cells sorted from blood, taken in a trial of the OX40 agonist ivuxolimab. Receptors originate from an adult with an advanced solid tumor such as melanoma, head and neck, liver or kidney cancer. Each CDR3 is given with its conserved first and last residue. A D gene is named only where the DNA matches it firmly. Rows give clone size only sometimes, using once, few, many, or a class for an expanded clone.

TRBJ2-2 | TRBV19 | . | once | TGTGCCAGTAGTATTGCCGGGACGATCACCACCGGGGAGCTGTTTTTT | CASSIAGTITTGELFF
TRBJ1-1 | TRBV5-1 | . | . | TGCGCCAGCAGCTTGGAGGTAGGAAGCGAAGCTTTCTTT | CASSLEVGSEAFF
TRBJ2-2 | TRBV28 | TRBD1 | . | TGTGCCAGCCATGACAGGGCTGTCACCGGGGAGCTGTTTTTT | CASHDRAVTGELFF
TRBJ1-2 | TRBV4-3 | TRBD1 | once | TGCGCCAGCAGCCAAGATTCGGGACAGGGATATGGCTACACCTTC | CASSQDSGQGYGYTF
TRBJ2-7 | TRBV5-1 | . | . | TGCGCCAGCAGCCAGGACGGCTACGAGCAGTACTTC | CASSQDGYEQYF
TRBJ2-1 | TRBV10-2 | TRBD2 | few | TGCGCCAGCAGTGAGTCTAAGCGGGAAAGGCAGTTCTTC | CASSESKRERQFF
TRBJ1-1 | TRBV7-7 | TRBD1 | . | TGTGCTAGCAGCCCCTTGGACAGGGGGCAAGCTTTCTTT | CASSPLDRGQAFF
TRBJ2-2 | TRBV6-5 | . | . | TGTGCCAGCAGTAGGGGGGCCATGGGCGGGGAGCTGTTTTTT | CASSRGAMGGELFF
TRBJ1-4 | TRBV9 | . | few | TGTGCCAGCAGTGCGCAGGGAGGGACTAATGAAAAACTGTTTTTT | CASSAQGGTNEKLFF
TRBJ1-3 | TRBV6-1 | . | . | TGTGCCAGCAGTGAGTATGCAGCGGCATTTCCAGGGAACACCATATATTTT | CASSEYAAAFPGNTIYF
TRBJ2-7 | TRBV5-1 | . | . | TGCGCCAGCAGCTCCAGCCTAGTCAGCGAGCAGTACTTC | CASSSSLVSEQYF
TRBJ1-2 | TRBV27 | . | . | TGTGCCAGCAGTTCTAGGGAACACTATGGCTACACCTTC | CASSSREHYGYTF
TRBJ1-3 | TRBV7-9 | . | . | TGTGCCAGCAGCTTTAACTCTGGAAACACCATATATTTT | CASSFNSGNTIYF
TRBJ2-1 | TRBV6-1 | TRBD2 | . | TGTGCCAGCAGTGAAAGGGACGGGGGGGTCTACAATGAGCAGTTCTTC | CASSERDGGVYNEQFF
TRBJ1-3 | TRBV9 | . | . | TGTGCCAGCAGCGTAGAGCCCAACTCTGGAAACACCATATATTTT | CASSVEPNSGNTIYF
TRBJ1-3 | TRBV20-1 | . | . | TGCAGTGCCGTCTCTGGAAACACCATATATTTT | CSAVSGNTIYF
TRBJ1-5 | TRBV16 | . | . | TGTGCCAGCAGCCAATACCGAGGTAATAGCAATCAGCCCCAGCATTTT | CASSQYRGNSNQPQHF
TRBJ2-7 | TRBV28 | . | . | TGTGCCAGCAGCTTAGGGGGAGGGGAGCAGTACTTC | CASSLGGGEQYF
TRBJ2-1 | TRBV4-1 | . | . | TGCGCCAGCAGCGTACGGGAGCAGTACAATGAGCAGTTCTTC | CASSVREQYNEQFF
TRBJ2-5 | TRBV2 | . | . | TGTGCCAGCCGGACGGCCGTCGAGACCCAGTACTTC | CASRTAVETQYF
TRBJ2-7 | TRBV5-6 | . | . | TGTGCCAGCAGCCCGACAGACGAGCAGTACTTC | CASSPTDEQYF
TRBJ2-1 | TRBV9 | . | . | TGTGCCAGCAGCGTAGCGCTAGACCACCCGGTTGAGCAGTTCTTC | CASSVALDHPVEQFF
TRBJ1-1 | TRBV11-3 | TRBD1 | . | TGTGCCAGCAGCCCCCGACAGGGAAGGGGAACTGAAGCTTTCTTT | CASSPRQGRGTEAFF
TRBJ2-7 | TRBV11-3 | . | . | TGTGCCAGCAGCTTCCTCAGTCAGGGTTCCTACGAGCAGTACTTC | CASSFLSQGSYEQYF
TRBJ2-6 | TRBV27 | TRBD1 | . | TGTGCCAGCAGGTTACAGGGGGGGGCCAACGTCCTGACTTTC | CASRLQGGANVLTF
TRBJ1-1 | TRBV10-3 | TRBD1 | . | TGTGCCATTCTCCCAGGGGGTGGCACTGAAGCTTTCTTT | CAILPGGGTEAFF
TRBJ2-5 | TRBV18 | . | . | TGTGCCAGCTCACCCCCCCAGGGCGGGTACCAAGAGACCCAGTACTTC | CASSPPQGGYQETQYF